Presented here are 17 T cell receptor beta chains from one specimen sequenced in a study of blood T cell repertoires in COVID-19 (dated by TCRdb to the early 2020s). Library generation was performed with the immunoSEQ multiplex PCR assay. In TCRdb, the immuneACCESS table is reduced to in-frame sequences with V and J assigned. These tables do not hold every clone; where another copy was compared, an unresolved V gene accounts for under half, and the others remain unexplained. Across this sample there are roughly 200,000 clones, with 84% seen only once. The ten largest account for 7.5% to 9% of the sample. Material for sequencing was peripheral blood. These receptors were collected from a woman older than 75 with COVID-19, enrolled during active disease.

This chain links TRBV11-2 with TRBJ1-1; D may be TRBD1 (6 bases). Trimming shortened V by 5 bases and J by 11 bases, and 21 bases separated the two germline ends. This CDR3 comprises 14 residues. Germline V gene data show CDR1 as SGHAT and CDR2 as FQNNGV. CDR3: CASSLGVGRGTAFF. The CDR3, as DNA: TGTGCCAGCAGCCTCGGGGTGGGCAGGGGTACTGCTTTCTTT.

The chain combines TRBV13 with TRBJ1-2, with unresolved D. V was trimmed by 5 bases and J by 1 base, leaving 14 bases between them. Germline CDR1 is PRHDT and CDR2 is FYEKMQ (reference sequence). The CDR3 totals 15 residues. The CDR3 region is CASSGSTSHNYGYTF. The CDR3 DNA reads as TGTGCCAGCAGCGGATCGACATCACATAACTATGGCTACACCTTC.

On this clone itself: This same CDR3 is encoded by further DNA sequences in the sample. The J gene is TRBJ2-1, the V gene TRBV18; no clear D. The CDR3 extends over 13 amino acids. Germline assignment: CDR1 KGHSH and CDR2 LQKENI. V lost 3 bases to trimming and J lost 2 bases, with 5 bases between them. The CDR3 region is CASSPSTYNEQFF. CDR3 DNA sequence: TGTGCCAGCTCACCGAGTACCTACAATGAGCAGTTCTTC.

The chain employs TRBV28 and TRBJ1-1; D is unresolved. Between the trimmed V and J ends, which lost 7 bases and 3 bases, there was a span of 12 bases. Germline loops: CDR1 MDHEN, CDR2 SYDVKM. The CDR3 runs to 13 residues. The CDR3 sequence: CASTPAPYTEAFF. The CDR3 bases are TGTGCCAGCACCCCTGCGCCGTACACTGAAGCTTTCTTT.

This chain connects TRBV12-3 or TRBV12-4 to TRBJ1-2; no clear D. The V end was cut by 3 bases, the J end by 8 bases, with 13 bases between. The CDR3 has 13 amino acids. The CDR3 bases are TGTGCCAGCAGTTTTCCCGGTGGGCAGGGCTACACCTTC. Its protein is CASSFPGGQGYTF.

The J gene is TRBJ1-2, the V gene TRBV19; TRBD1 aligns across 9 bases. Germline CDR1 reads LNHDA; CDR2 reads SQIVND (reference sequence). CDR3 length equals 15 residues. Trimming removed 3 bases from V and 6 bases from J; junction bases left unmatched: 8. The DNA of the CDR3 is TGTGCCAGTAGTATCGTGACAGGGGGGATGGATGGCTACACCTTC. Residues: CASSIVTGGMDGYTF.

This chain uses TRBV12-2 with TRBJ2-1; the listed D gene, TRBD1, was not tested against the DNA. TRBV12-2 counts as a pseudogene. This CDR3 is built from 15 residues. The CDR3 here is CASRPDYPRGDEQFF. CDR3 nucleotides: TGTGCAAGTCGCCCGGACTACCCCAGGGGGGATGAGCAGTTCTTC.

The chain joins TRBV28 to TRBJ2-2, with 9 bases that match TRBD2. Per germline, CDR1 MDHEN and CDR2 SYDVKM. V was pared by 7 bases and J by 8 bases, with 5 bases of the junction left unmatched. This CDR3 is 13 amino acids long. CDR3: CASKFLAGGELFF. CDR3 DNA: TGTGCCAGCAAATTCCTAGCGGGGGGGGAGCTGTTTTTT.

This clone was picked up one time. The chain is built from TRBV9 and TRBJ2-7; D may be TRBD1 (6 bases). Germline CDR1 is SGDLS and CDR2 is YYNGEE. This CDR3 is built from 14 residues. The V end lost 4 bases, the J end lost 7 bases, and 18 bases lay between the germline ends. The CDR3 bases are TGTGCCAGCAGCCTCACCCTAGGACAGCGAGAGCAGTACTTC. Encoded protein: CASSLTLGQREQYF.

This clone turned up a few times. The gene calls are TRBV6-5 and TRBJ1-2; D uncertain. CDR3 length: 13 amino acids. The V end lost 8 bases, the J end lost 2 bases, and 12 bases lay between the germline ends. Germline V CDR1 and CDR2: MNHEY, SVGAGI. CDR3 sequence: CASSERVNYGYTF. The DNA of the CDR3 is TGTGCCAGCTCCGAGCGGGTGAACTATGGCTACACCTTC.

This chain uses TRBV7-9 with TRBJ1-5; no reliable D call. The CDR3 loop spans 13 amino acids. V dropped 5 bases and J dropped 3 bases, with 8 bases sitting between them. Germline CDR1 is SEHNR and CDR2 is FQNEAQ (reference sequence). DNA of the CDR3: TGTGCCAGCAGCCTTACCTACAATCAGCCCCAGCATTTT. This translates into CASSLTYNQPQHF.

In its sample, this clone was seen once. The rearrangement uses TRBV2 and TRBJ1-2; a weak D match, TRBD1 (6 bases). This CDR3 contains 13 residues. Germline V gene lookup returns CDR1 SNHLY and CDR2 FYNNEI. V lost 7 bases, J lost 7 bases, and 16 bases lay in between. Written as DNA, the CDR3 is TGTGCCAGCATTTGGGACAAGGCGAGTGGCTACACCTTC. This encodes CASIWDKASGYTF.

The chain uses TRBV3-1 (or the pseudogene TRBV3-2) and TRBJ2-7, with TRBD2 matching 15 bases. Losses at the gene ends were 4 bases for V and 6 bases for J; bases not matched to a gene: 7. Looked up from germline, CDR1 is LGHDT and CDR2 is YNNKEL (reference sequence). This CDR3 has 16 residues. This CDR3 is CASSPVGTSGRTEQYF. The CDR3 nucleotides read TGTGCCAGCAGCCCCGTGGGGACTAGCGGGAGGACCGAGCAGTACTTC.

V and J are TRBV20-1 and TRBJ2-3, with D tentatively TRBD2 (5 bases). CDR1 and CDR2 from the germline V gene are DFQATT and SNEGSKA (reference sequence). The CDR3 is made up of 10 amino acids. V dropped 6 bases and J dropped 8 bases, with 9 bases sitting between them. CDR3 amino acids: CSATNLTQYF. For the CDR3, the DNA is TGCAGTGCGACTAACCTTACGCAGTATTTT.

The chain recombines TRBV5-1 with TRBJ1-2, with 8 positions matching TRBD1. Per germline, CDR1 SGHRS and CDR2 YFSETQ. Germline trimming cut 0 bases from V and 5 bases from J; bases unmatched to any gene: 6. The CDR3 length is 15 residues. Here the CDR3 reads CASSLEGRGQYGYTF. The CDR3 DNA is TGCGCCAGCAGCTTGGAAGGCAGGGGGCAGTATGGCTACACCTTC.

CDR3 region: CASSQGGRHGGGKLFF. The CDR3 DNA reads TGTGCCAGCAGCCAAGGGGGGCGACACGGCGGGGGAAAACTGTTTTTT. The rearrangement uses TRBV3-1 (or the pseudogene TRBV3-2) and TRBJ1-4, with D perhaps TRBD1 (6 bases). This CDR3 region has 16 residues. Germline loops: CDR1 LGHDT, CDR2 YNNKEL (reference sequence). Trimming took off 1 base at V and 10 bases at J, with 19 bases between the two ends.

The table lists this clone with a count of one. The junction differs from germline at one of its ends, possibly a read error. The genes are TRBV5-4 and TRBJ2-1, with D possibly being TRBD1 (7 bases). Germline CDR1 and CDR2: SGHNT and YYREEE (reference sequence). This CDR3 comprises 15 residues. The CDR3 sequence: CACRGAAGSYNEQFF. The CDR3 nucleotides are TGTGCCTGCAGGGGGGCAGCCGGCTCCTACAATGAGCAGTTCTTC.